The 23 T cell receptor beta chains reported below all come from one sample, sequenced in a study of molecular identifiers for immune sequencing clone quantification. TCRdb reprocessed the PCR reads via MiXCR and lists one record per CDR3 protein. The sample gives approximately 97,000 distinct CDR3 sequences, about 24% of which show up once; 0.94% is in the top ten. Source material: naive CD8+ T cells from blood, with Jurkat cell RNA spiked in. Subset given: FACS-sorted CD8+CD4-CCR7+CD45RA+ naive T cells. The receptors were gathered from a human donor in good health. Some libraries in this study had Jurkat cell RNA spiked in.

This clonotype was seen many times. The CDR3 sequence: CASSYIGLTPSTDTQYF. In nucleotides, the CDR3 is TGTGCCAGCAGTTACATCGGCCTAACCCCCAGCACAGATACGCAGTATTTT. The chain uses TRBV6-6 and TRBJ2-3, with D uncertain. CDR3 length: 17 residues. Germline V gene lookup returns CDR1 MNHNY and CDR2 SVGAGI (reference sequence). V shed 2 bases and J shed 0 bases, with 15 bases lying between them.

Concerning this clonotype: A single base separates this from a much larger clone, so it may be a read error. This chain joins TRBV27 and TRBJ1-1, with no clear D. The CDR3 extends over 14 amino acids. The germline gives CDR1 MNHEY, CDR2 SMNVEV (reference sequence). Between the trimmed V and J ends, which lost 5 bases and 5 bases, there was a span of 15 bases. The CDR3 coding sequence is TGTGCCAGCAGTCGGCAGGAGGTATGGACTGAAGCTTTCTTT. Amino acid sequence: CASSRQEVWTEAFF.

This clonotype was counted at least ten times. The chain recombines TRBV12-3 or TRBV12-4 with TRBJ2-7; 7 bases are a match to TRBD2. The V and J ends lost 6 bases and 2 bases, in that order; junction bases with no gene match: 10. There are 15 residues in the CDR3. The CDR3 DNA is TGTGCCAGCAGCCCGTCCGGCGGGGGTACCTACGAGCAGTACTTC. It codes for CASSPSGGGTYEQYF.

The CDR3 coding sequence is TGTGCCAGCAGCCAAGATAGCTTTGGCGAGGCCTACGAGCAGTACTTC. Translated: CASSQDSFGEAYEQYF. The chain joins TRBV4-2 to TRBJ2-7; D gene uncertain. The germline V gene has CDR1 LGHNA and CDR2 YNFKEQ. Trimming left V 0 bases short and J 2 bases short, with 14 bases between. The CDR3 totals 16 residues.

This clonotype showed up just a few times. This could be a read error, since a much larger clone is one nucleotide away. J is TRBJ2-4 and V is TRBV12-3 or TRBV12-4; D is possibly TRBD1 (6 bases). The CDR3 consists of 17 residues. CDR3 in amino acids: CASSFWSAGELKSIQYF. CDR3 nucleotides: TGTGCCAGCAGTTTTTGGTCGGCAGGGGAGCTCAAAAGCATTCAGTACTTC.

This clonotype was seen at least ten times. V gene TRBV5-6 combines with J gene TRBJ2-6; TRBD1 might be the D (5 bases). Germline assignment: CDR1 SGHDT and CDR2 YYEEEE. V was shortened by 4 bases and J by 4 bases, with 18 bases between the two germline ends. The CDR3 sequence is 17 residues long. CDR3: CASSTYQGFGGANVLTF. In DNA form, the CDR3 reads TGTGCCAGCAGCACATACCAGGGATTTGGCGGGGCCAACGTCCTGACTTTC.

This chain uses TRBV20-1 with TRBJ2-1; TRBD1 agrees at 7 bases. The CDR3 totals 14 residues. Germline-derived CDR1 and CDR2 are DFQATT and SNEGSKA (reference sequence). The V gene end was trimmed by 1 base and the J gene end by 2 bases; junction bases not matched to a gene: 2. Here the CDR3 DNA reads TGCAGTGCTAGAGGGACAGGCGCCTACAATGAGCAGTTCTTC. It is translated as CSARGTGAYNEQFF.

Ten or more counts support this clonotype. The chain has TRBV12-3 or TRBV12-4 and TRBJ2-3; no definite D call. There are 13 residues in the CDR3. V was cut by 5 bases and J by 3 bases, with 9 bases left in between. The CDR3 nucleotides are TGTGCCAGCAGTCCCTCCGTGACAGATACGCAGTATTTT. Residues: CASSPSVTDTQYF.

Ten or more counts support this clonotype. This chain joins TRBV4-3 and TRBJ1-5, with D uncertain. Germline V gene sequence: CDR1 LGHNA, CDR2 YSLEER. The germline V and J ends were trimmed by 0 bases and 1 base, with 7 bases remaining between them. The CDR3 has 15 amino acids. The CDR3 DNA reads TGCGCCAGCAGCCAAGACAGGATGAGCAATCAGCCCCAGCATTTT. As protein: CASSQDRMSNQPQHF.

This chain uses TRBV28 with TRBJ2-1; no clear D gene. In germline, CDR1 is MDHEN, CDR2 SYDVKM. Trimming cost V 5 bases and J 6 bases, with 8 bases left between them. This CDR3 contains 12 residues. The CDR3 coding sequence is TGTGCCAGCAGTCTGAACAGCAATGAGCAGTTCTTC. Translated, it gives CASSLNSNEQFF.

J is TRBJ2-7 and V is TRBV28; TRBD1 agrees at 10 bases. CDR1 and CDR2 (germline): MDHEN, SYDVKM. This CDR3 has 15 residues. After removal of 3 bases from V and 4 bases from J, the junction contained 6 bases not matched to a gene. The CDR3 DNA follows: TGTGCCAGCAGTTTCACGGGACAGGGGTCGTACGAGCAGTACTTC. Translated, it gives CASSFTGQGSYEQYF. Filled out from reference TRBV28 and TRBJ2-7, the complete variable domain reads DVKVTQSSRYLVKRTGEKVFLECVQDMDHENMFWYRQDPGLGLRLIYFSYDVKMKEKGDIPEGYSVSREKKERFSLILESASTNQTSMYLCASSFTGQGSYEQYFGPGTRLTVT.

This clonotype was seen repeatedly, ten times or more. The chain joins TRBV11-2 to TRBJ2-7, with D possibly TRBD2 on 6 matching bases. The germline CDR1 and CDR2 sequences are SGHAT and FQNNGV. V lost 5 bases and J lost 4, with 18 bases in between. The CDR3 length is 15 residues. The CDR3 here is CASSTFAGTAYEQYF. CDR3 in DNA: TGTGCCAGCAGCACCTTTGCCGGGACTGCATACGAGCAGTACTTC.

A note on this clonotype: A much larger clone is a single base away; this may be a read error. V usage is TRBV3-1 and J usage is TRBJ2-7; the D call may be TRBD1 or TRBD2 (5 bases each). V shed 2 bases and J shed 4 bases, with 18 bases lying between them. Looked up from germline, CDR1 is LGHDT and CDR2 is YNNKEL (reference sequence). The CDR3 has 16 amino acids. The CDR3 sequence is CASSQSYAQEAYEQYF. The CDR3 DNA reads TGTGCCAGCAGCCAATCATACGCACAGGAGGCTTACGAGCAGTACTTC.

Note on this clonotype: Just one base apart from a much larger clone, this may be a read error. CDR3 nucleotide sequence: TGTGCCAACGAGAGAAGAGGGGACACCGGGGAGCTGCTTTTT. Translated: CANERRGDTGELLF. V is TRBV18 and J is TRBJ2-2, with D perhaps matching TRBD1 (6 bases). Per the germline V gene, CDR1 is KGHSH and CDR2 is LQKENI. This CDR3 is built from 14 residues.

J is TRBJ1-6 and V is TRBV3-1; possible D gene TRBD1, 6 bases. With 4 bases removed from V and 0 bases from J, the gap between germline ends came to 13 bases. This CDR3 is built from 17 residues. Per germline, CDR1 LGHDT and CDR2 YNNKEL (reference sequence). CDR3 loop: CASSLDSPSSYNSPLHF. In nucleotides, the CDR3 is TGTGCCAGCAGCCTGGACAGCCCGAGCTCCTATAATTCACCCCTCCACTTT.

This clonotype was detected only a few times. The V gene is TRBV11-2, the J gene TRBJ2-2; 7 positions agree with TRBD1. This CDR3 contains 16 residues. Per germline, CDR1 SGHAT and CDR2 FQNNGV. V lost 0 bases and J lost 5; bases outside the gene matches: 6. The CDR3 DNA reads as TGTGCCAGCAGCTTAGAAAGGGCAGGGGGAACCGGGGAGCTGTTTTTT. The encoded protein is CASSLERAGGTGELFF.

The table lists this clonotype with many counts. This CDR3 is CASSLASLKPSPNEQFF. The CDR3 DNA is TGTGCCAGCAGCTTAGCGTCCCTAAAACCAAGCCCCAATGAGCAGTTCTTC. J is TRBJ2-1 and V is TRBV7-6; D not certain. The V gene's germline CDR1 is SGHVS and CDR2 FNYEAQ. The CDR3 sequence is 17 residues long. V was trimmed by 0 bases and J by 6 bases, leaving 18 bases between them.

This clonotype was counted ten times or more. CDR3: CSVDIGSSTDTQYF. DNA of the CDR3: TGCAGCGTAGATATCGGGAGTTCTACAGATACGCAGTATTTT. The chain is built from TRBV29-1 and TRBJ2-3, with D possibly matching TRBD2 (6 bases). Looked up from germline, CDR1 is SQVTM and CDR2 is ANQGSEA. V lost 6 bases to trimming and J lost 3 bases, with 16 bases between them. The CDR3 spans 14 residues.

This clonotype was recorded at least ten times. The chain uses TRBV6-5 and TRBJ2-2; no clear D. There are 14 residues in the CDR3. With 5 bases removed from V and 7 bases from J, the gap between germline ends came to 14 bases. Germline V lookup: CDR1 MNHEY, CDR2 SVGAGI. DNA of the CDR3: TGTGCCAGCAGTCGGGCCTCCTGGGGCGGGGAGCTGTTTTTT. As protein: CASSRASWGGELFF.

This clonotype was counted a single time. One end of the junction varies from germline; a read error may be responsible. The V and J genes are TRBV7-6 and TRBJ2-7; D not resolved. Germline V gene sequence: CDR1 SGHVS, CDR2 FNYEAQ. The CDR3 is 11 residues long. CDR3 sequence (DNA): TGTGCCAGCAGCTTAGGCTACGAGCGGTACTTC. This sequence encodes CASSLGYERYF.

The sample holds one count of this clonotype. J is TRBJ2-7 and V is TRBV11-2, with D possibly matching TRBD2 (5 bases). The CDR3 runs 13 residues. Between the trimmed V and J ends, which lost 5 bases and 6 bases, there was a span of 14 bases. Germline CDR1 and CDR2: SGHAT and FQNNGV. The CDR3 nucleotides are TGTGCCAGCAGCCCGCGATGTGGGAGCGAGCAGTACTTC. Protein product: CASSPRCGSEQYF.

This clonotype came up many times. DNA of the CDR3: TGCAGTGCCACCGGGACAGCGGCCTACGAGCAGTACTTC. Protein product: CSATGTAAYEQYF. J is TRBJ2-7 and V is TRBV20-1; 7 bases map to TRBD1. In germline, CDR1 is DFQATT, CDR2 SNEGSKA (reference sequence). Unmatched junction bases numbered 7, after V lost 6 bases and J lost 2 bases. This CDR3 has 13 residues.

Points on this clonotype: A single base separates this from a much larger clone, so it may be a read error. V and J are TRBV24-1 and TRBJ2-3, with 12 nucleotides matching TRBD2. Germline lookup yields CDR1 KGHDR and CDR2 SFDVKD. The length of the CDR3 is 15 residues. Unmatched junction bases numbered 9, after V lost 10 bases and J lost 5 bases. The CDR3 DNA is TGTGCCACAAAAACTAGCGGGGGGTGTGTAGATACGCAGTATTTT. Protein sequence: CATKTSGGCVDTQYF.